This record concerns one TCR beta chain sequence. Its matching antigen is unknown. Indicated treatment: some 19 received Ad26.COV2.S at low or high dose, single or two shots; several received placebo; per-sample allocation not given. Following the first vaccine or placebo injection, samples were taken on day 63. Sequencing was performed with immunoSEQ multiplex PCR; in TCRdb, only in-frame clones are kept and a portion is missing. The table records around 450,000 clones, 89% of them present only once. Germline values: CDR1 SGHTA, CDR2 FQGTGA. There are 13 residues in the CDR3. The ends lost 5 bases at V and 8 bases at J; junction bases unmatched: 6. The record originates from a study of Ad26.COV2.S vaccination and SARS-CoV-2 variants. Whole-study findings and limits: Recipients of either vaccine or placebo displayed similar breadth of non-spike TCRs. While placebo recipients had lower spike-specific TCR breadth, vaccine recipients had more.

This clonotype was sampled from a person aged 18-60 years who received the Ad26.COV2.S COVID-19 vaccine or a placebo. This chain connects TRBV7-3 to TRBJ2-1, with 7 bases lining up with TRBD1. The sequencing here drew on peripheral blood, taken in a trial of Ad26.COV2.S vaccine versus placebo. As DNA, the CDR3 is TGTGCCAGCAGCCCGACAGGGAGCTATGAGCAGTTCTTC. As protein: CASSPTGSYEQFF.